This T cell receptor beta chain was found in a study of technical replicates of blood from a few donors. Produced via immunoSEQ multiplex PCR; TCRdb's table is partial and in-frame only. The table lists approximately 90,000 clones, about 95% of them singletons, with over 0.2% in the top ten. Trimming pared 1 base from V and 3 bases from J, leaving 16 bases between. CDR3 length: 16 residues. The germline V gene encodes CDR1 LNHDA and CDR2 SQIVND (reference sequence). The origin of this receptor is a human donor in good health. The chain carries TRBV19 and TRBJ2-7; D gene ambiguous. Sample: T cells isolated from PBMCs. The CDR3 sequence: CASSIAPSSGGYEQYF. The DNA of the CDR3 is TGTGCCAGTAGTATAGCCCCTTCATCCGGTGGCTACGAGCAGTACTTC.